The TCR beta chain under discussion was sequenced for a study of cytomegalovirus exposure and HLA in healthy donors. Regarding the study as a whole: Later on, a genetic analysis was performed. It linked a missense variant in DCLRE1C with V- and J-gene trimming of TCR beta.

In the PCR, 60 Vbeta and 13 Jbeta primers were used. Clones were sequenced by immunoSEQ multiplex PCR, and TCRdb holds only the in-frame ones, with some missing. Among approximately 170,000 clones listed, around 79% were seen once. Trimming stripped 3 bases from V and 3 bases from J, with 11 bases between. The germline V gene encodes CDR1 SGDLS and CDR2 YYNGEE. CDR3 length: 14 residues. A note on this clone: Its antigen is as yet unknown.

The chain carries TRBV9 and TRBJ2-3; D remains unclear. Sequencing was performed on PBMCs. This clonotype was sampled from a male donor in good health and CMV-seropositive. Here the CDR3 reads CASSAYPITDTQYF. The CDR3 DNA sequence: TGTGCCAGCAGCGCCTATCCGATTACAGATACGCAGTATTTT.